This T cell receptor beta chain was observed in a study of control samples from healthy donors and cancer patients. The assay was immunoSEQ multiplex PCR, and TCRdb's table has in-frame clones only and misses some. The sample yields about 93,000 clones, 88% seen once. The CDR3 extends over 17 amino acids. CDR1 is LNHDA, CDR2 SQIVND, per germline (reference sequence). Trimming took 6 bases from V and 0 from J, leaving 15 bases between them. This clonotype was obtained from a woman in her sixties or seventies in good health. The sequenced sample was blood. The rearrangement links TRBV19 to TRBJ1-6; tentative D call: TRBD1 (5 bases). The CDR3 DNA reads TGTGCCAGTAGAAAATTAAAGGGGAGCTCCTATAATTCACCCCTCCACTTT. Translated, it gives CASRKLKGSSYNSPLHF.